This T cell receptor (beta chain) was documented in a study of OX40 agonist ivuxolimab in advanced cancers. Individuals having autoimmune disease history or systemic immunosuppression were not enrolled. The CDR3 contains 15 residues. V lost 11 bases, J lost 3 bases, and 12 bases stayed unmatched. Germline V gives CDR1 ENHRY, CDR2 SYGVKD. Clones were sequenced by immunoSEQ multiplex PCR, and TCRdb holds only the in-frame ones, with some missing. The sample records about 84,000 clones, around 84% being singletons. The starting material was CD4+ or CD8+ T cells sorted from blood, obtained in a trial of the OX40 agonist ivuxolimab. The sequence was collected from an adult with an advanced solid tumor such as melanoma, head and neck, liver or kidney cancer. The chain recombines TRBV10-3 with TRBJ2-3; 9 bases match TRBD1. The CDR3 sequence is CAGGTGTGITDTQYF. Written as DNA, the CDR3 is TGTGCCGGGGGGACCGGGACAGGGATAACAGATACGCAGTATTTT.